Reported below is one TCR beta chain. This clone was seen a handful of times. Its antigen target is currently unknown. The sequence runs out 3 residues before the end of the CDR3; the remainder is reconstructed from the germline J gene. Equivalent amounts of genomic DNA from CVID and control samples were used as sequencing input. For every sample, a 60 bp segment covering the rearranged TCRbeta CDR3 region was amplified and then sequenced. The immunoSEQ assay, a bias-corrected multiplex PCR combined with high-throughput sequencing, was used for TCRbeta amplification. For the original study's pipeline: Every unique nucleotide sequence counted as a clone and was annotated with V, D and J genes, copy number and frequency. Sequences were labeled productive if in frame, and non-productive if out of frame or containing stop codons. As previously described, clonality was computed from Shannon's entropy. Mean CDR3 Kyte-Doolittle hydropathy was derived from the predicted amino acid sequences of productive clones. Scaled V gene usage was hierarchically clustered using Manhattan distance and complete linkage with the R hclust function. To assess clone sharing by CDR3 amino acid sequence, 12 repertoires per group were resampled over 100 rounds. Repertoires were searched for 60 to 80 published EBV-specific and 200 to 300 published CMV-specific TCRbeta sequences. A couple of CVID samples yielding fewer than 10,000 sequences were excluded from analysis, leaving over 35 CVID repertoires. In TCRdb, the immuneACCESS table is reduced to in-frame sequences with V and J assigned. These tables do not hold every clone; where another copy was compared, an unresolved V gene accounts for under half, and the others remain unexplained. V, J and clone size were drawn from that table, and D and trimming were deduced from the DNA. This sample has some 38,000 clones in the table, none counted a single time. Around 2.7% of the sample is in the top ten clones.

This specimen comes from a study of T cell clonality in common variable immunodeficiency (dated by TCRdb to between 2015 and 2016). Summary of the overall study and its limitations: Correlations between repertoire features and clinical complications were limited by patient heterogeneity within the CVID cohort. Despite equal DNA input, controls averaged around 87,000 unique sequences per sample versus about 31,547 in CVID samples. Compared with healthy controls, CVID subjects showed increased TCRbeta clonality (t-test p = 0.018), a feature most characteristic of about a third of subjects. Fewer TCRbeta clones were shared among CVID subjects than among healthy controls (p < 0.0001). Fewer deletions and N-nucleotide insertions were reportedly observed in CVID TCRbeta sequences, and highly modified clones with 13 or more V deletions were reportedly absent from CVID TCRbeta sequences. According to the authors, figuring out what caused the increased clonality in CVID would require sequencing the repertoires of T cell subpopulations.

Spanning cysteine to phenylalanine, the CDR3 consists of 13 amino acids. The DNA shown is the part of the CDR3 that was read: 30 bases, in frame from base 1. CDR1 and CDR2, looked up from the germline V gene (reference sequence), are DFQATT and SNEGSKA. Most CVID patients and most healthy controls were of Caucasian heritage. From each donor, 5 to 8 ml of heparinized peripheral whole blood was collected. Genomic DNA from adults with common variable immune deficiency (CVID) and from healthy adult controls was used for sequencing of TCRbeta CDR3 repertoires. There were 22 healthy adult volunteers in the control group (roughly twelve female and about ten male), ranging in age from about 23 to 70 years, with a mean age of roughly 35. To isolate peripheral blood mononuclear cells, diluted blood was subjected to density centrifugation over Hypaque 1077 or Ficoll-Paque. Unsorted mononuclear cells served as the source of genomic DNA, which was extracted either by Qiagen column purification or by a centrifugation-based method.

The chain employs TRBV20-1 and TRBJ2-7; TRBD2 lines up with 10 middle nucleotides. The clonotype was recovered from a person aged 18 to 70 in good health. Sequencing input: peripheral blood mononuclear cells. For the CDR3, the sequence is CSRRLAGTYEQYF. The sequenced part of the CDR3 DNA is TGCAGCCGCCGACTAGCGGGTACCTACGAG.